This T cell receptor (beta chain) was identified in a study of identifying expanded T cells in peripheral blood. General study findings and limits: Across healthy donors, higher total template counts meant significantly greater approximately 2-week count variance. About 1.2 clones differed between technical replicates, versus approximately 16 and 20 over time.

This CDR3 spans 16 amino acids. V lost 0 bases, J lost 4 bases, and 7 bases stayed unmatched. The germline CDR1 and CDR2 sequences are PRHDT and FYEKMQ (reference sequence). No infections or other immune events were documented during collection. TCRdb's table, derived via immunoSEQ multiplex PCR, lists solely in-frame clones and lacks some. The repertoire consists of 100,000 or so clones, with approximately 90% occurring once and the leading ten covering approximately 16%. Note on this clone: The antigen remains undetermined.

The TCR originated in a person aged 18-70 years in good health. Sequenced: blood. The gene calls are TRBV13 and TRBJ1-2; TRBD1 matches at 8 bases. The CDR3 DNA sequence: TGTGCCAGCAGCTTAGGCCGGGACAGGACTATCTATGGCTACACCTTC. This translates into CASSLGRDRTIYGYTF.